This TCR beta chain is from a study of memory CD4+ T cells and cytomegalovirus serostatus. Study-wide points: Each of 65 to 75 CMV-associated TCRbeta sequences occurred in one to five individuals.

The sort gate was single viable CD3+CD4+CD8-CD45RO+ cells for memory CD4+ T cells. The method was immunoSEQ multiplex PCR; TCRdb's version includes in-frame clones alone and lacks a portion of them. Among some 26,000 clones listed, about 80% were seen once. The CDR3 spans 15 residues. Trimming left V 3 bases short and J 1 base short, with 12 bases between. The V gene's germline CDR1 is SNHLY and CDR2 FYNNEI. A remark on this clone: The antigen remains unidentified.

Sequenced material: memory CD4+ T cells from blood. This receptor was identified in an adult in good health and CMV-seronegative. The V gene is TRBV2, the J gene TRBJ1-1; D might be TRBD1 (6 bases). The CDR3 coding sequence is TGTGCCAGCAGTGAGGGGGGGCAGGGGAACACTGAAGCTTTCTTT. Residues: CASSEGGQGNTEAFF.